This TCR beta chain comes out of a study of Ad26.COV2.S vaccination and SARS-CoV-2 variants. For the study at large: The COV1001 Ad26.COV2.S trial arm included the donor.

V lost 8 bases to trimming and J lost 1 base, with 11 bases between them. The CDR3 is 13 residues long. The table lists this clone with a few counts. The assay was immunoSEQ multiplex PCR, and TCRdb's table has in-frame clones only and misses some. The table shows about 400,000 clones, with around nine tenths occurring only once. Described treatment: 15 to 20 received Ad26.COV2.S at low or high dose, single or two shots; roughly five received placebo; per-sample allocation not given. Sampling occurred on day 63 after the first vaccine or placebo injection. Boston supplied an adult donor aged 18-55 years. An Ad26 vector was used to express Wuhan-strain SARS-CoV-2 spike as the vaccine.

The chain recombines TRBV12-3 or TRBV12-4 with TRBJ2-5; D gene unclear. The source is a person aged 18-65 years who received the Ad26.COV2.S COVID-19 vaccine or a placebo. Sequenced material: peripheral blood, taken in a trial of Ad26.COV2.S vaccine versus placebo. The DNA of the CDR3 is TGTGCCAGCGCCGGTACGGCCCAAGAGACCCAGTACTTC. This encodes CASAGTAQETQYF.